Listed below are T cell receptor beta chains from one sample, sequenced in a study of CD8 T cells in Susac syndrome. TCRdb passed the immunoSEQ multiplex PCR reads through MiXCR, listing each CDR3 protein once. The table shows 150,000 to 190,000 distinct CDR3 sequences, with less than 97% occurring only once. The sample taken for sequencing was CD8+ T cells from PBMCs. The receptors were sampled from a human donor with multiple sclerosis. The CDR3 runs from the conserved cysteine through the conserved F or W. D genes are given only for firm matches. Rows may omit the clone size; those that give it use once, few, many or a size class.

TRBV27	NA	TRBJ1-2	NA	CASSPLGSHGYTF	TGTGCCAGCAGCCCCTTGGGGTCCCATGGCTACACCTTC
TRBV20-1	NA	TRBJ2-1	TRBD2	CSALAVDEQFF	TGCAGTGCGCTAGCGGTAGATGAGCAGTTCTTC
TRBV6-1	NA	TRBJ1-5	NA	CASSTRPGNQPQHF	TGTGCCAGCTCCACGCGTCCTGGCAATCAGCCCCAGCATTTT
TRBV20-1	NA	TRBJ2-5	NA	CSAPKEKRRETQYF	TGCAGTGCCCCTAAAGAGAAAAGGCGGGAGACCCAGTACTTC
TRBV3-1	NA	TRBJ2-7	NA	CASSQGHGAYEQYF	TGTGCCAGCAGCCAAGGACACGGCGCCTACGAGCAGTACTTC
TRBV20-1	NA	TRBJ2-1	TRBD1	CSASLQGQALF	TGCAGTGCTAGCCTCCAAGGACAGGCCCTCTTC
TRBV30	NA	TRBJ2-1	TRBD2	CAWGTSGGPYNEQFF	TGTGCCTGGGGGACTAGCGGGGGACCCTACAATGAGCAGTTCTTC
TRBV19	NA	TRBJ2-2	NA	CASSMLETGELFF	TGTGCCAGTAGTATGCTGGAAACCGGGGAGCTGTTTTTT
TRBV2	NA	TRBJ2-7	NA	CASRGREGQASYEQYF	TGTGCCAGCAGGGGCCGGGAGGGACAGGCCTCCTACGAGCAGTACTTC
TRBV9	NA	TRBJ2-7	NA	CASSVEGLDDEQYF	TGTGCCAGCAGCGTAGAGGGCCTAGATGACGAGCAGTACTTC
TRBV20-1	NA	TRBJ2-7	TRBD2	CSARPTSLYEQYF	TGCAGTGCTAGACCGACTAGCCTCTACGAGCAGTACTTC
TRBV7-6	NA	TRBJ1-1	NA	CASRRGRGTEAFF	TGTGCCAGCAGACGGGGGCGAGGGACTGAAGCTTTCTTT
TRBV9	NA	TRBJ2-3	TRBD2	CASSVHWRGDSTDTQYF	TGTGCCAGCAGCGTCCATTGGCGGGGGGACAGCACAGATACGCAGTATTTT
TRBV15	once	TRBJ2-5	NA	CATSRDVRGAQETQYF	TGTGCCACCAGCAGAGATGTGAGGGGAGCCCAAGAGACCCAGTACTTC
TRBV7-9	NA	TRBJ2-6	NA	CASSPGGTSSGANVLTF	TGTGCCAGCAGCCCCGGGGGGACATCCTCTGGGGCCAACGTCCTGACTTTC
TRBV6-6	NA	TRBJ2-7	NA	CASRVGPDYEQYF	TGTGCCAGCAGGGTAGGGCCTGACTACGAGCAGTACTTC
TRBV7-2	NA	TRBJ2-1	TRBD2	CASSFILGRGDEQFF	TGTGCCAGCAGCTTCATCTTGGGACGGGGGGATGAGCAGTTCTTC
TRBV4-1	NA	TRBJ1-2	NA	CASSQDRKYGYTF	TGCGCCAGCAGCCAAGATCGAAAATATGGCTACACCTTC
TRBV19	NA	TRBJ2-5	NA	CASSVTDYQETQYF	TGTGCCAGTAGTGTTACGGACTACCAAGAGACCCAGTACTTC
TRBV3-1	once	TRBJ2-3	NA	CASSQAGTPSTDTQYF	TGTGCCAGCAGCCAAGCCGGGACACCAAGCACAGATACGCAGTATTTT
TRBV5-6	NA	TRBJ2-5	NA	CASTDGPFETQYF	TGTGCCAGCACCGACGGCCCCTTTGAGACCCAGTACTTC
TRBV2	NA	TRBJ2-1	NA	CASYPLGSSSEQFF	TGTGCCAGCTACCCGCTTGGGAGTTCTAGTGAGCAGTTCTTC
TRBV20-1	NA	TRBJ2-7	NA	CSARDTSSYEQYF	TGCAGTGCACGGGACACGAGCTCCTACGAGCAGTACTTC
TRBV20-1	NA	TRBJ1-5	NA	CSALPGSGAGQPQHF	TGCAGTGCTCTTCCTGGATCGGGGGCCGGTCAGCCCCAGCATTTT
TRBV6-5	NA	TRBJ1-1	NA	CASSYIGGNEAFF	TGTGCCAGCAGTTACATAGGGGGGAATGAAGCTTTCTTT
TRBV4-1	NA	TRBJ1-1	NA	CASSQDLAWNTEAFF	TGCGCCAGCAGCCAAGATCTGGCGTGGAACACTGAAGCTTTCTTT
TRBV7-8	NA	TRBJ2-2	NA	CASSLLLRGTGELFF	TGTGCCAGCAGCTTACTACTTCGAGGGACCGGGGAGCTGTTTTTT
TRBV23-1	NA	TRBJ2-4	NA	CASSHRVAAKNIQYF	TGCGCCAGCAGTCATCGGGTGGCAGCCAAAAACATTCAGTACTTC
TRBV30	NA	TRBJ2-7	TRBD1	CAWISMTGEWEQYF	TGTGCCTGGATATCTATGACAGGGGAGTGGGAGCAGTACTTC
TRBV5-1	NA	TRBJ2-2	NA	CASSLVVPGPSLSGELFF	TGCGCCAGCAGCTTGGTAGTACCCGGACCTAGTTTGTCCGGGGAGCTGTTTTTT
TRBV12-3/TRBV12-4	NA	TRBJ1-2	NA	CASSVAGYTF	TGTGCCAGCAGTGTAGCTGGCTACACCTTC
TRBV30	once	TRBJ1-1	NA	CAWNVGGNTEAFF	TGTGCCTGGAATGTAGGGGGGAACACTGAAGCTTTCTTT
TRBV9	NA	TRBJ1-2	NA	CASSSGEVSNYGYTF	TGTGCCAGCAGCTCGGGGGAGGTTTCTAACTATGGCTACACCTTC
TRBV6-2/TRBV6-3	once	TRBJ2-3	NA	CASSLRDEGDTQYF	TGTGCCAGCAGCCTCCGGGACGAGGGCGATACGCAGTATTTT
TRBV7-9	NA	TRBJ2-1	TRBD2	CASLTGGHYNEQFF	TGTGCCAGCTTAACGGGGGGGCATTACAATGAGCAGTTCTTC